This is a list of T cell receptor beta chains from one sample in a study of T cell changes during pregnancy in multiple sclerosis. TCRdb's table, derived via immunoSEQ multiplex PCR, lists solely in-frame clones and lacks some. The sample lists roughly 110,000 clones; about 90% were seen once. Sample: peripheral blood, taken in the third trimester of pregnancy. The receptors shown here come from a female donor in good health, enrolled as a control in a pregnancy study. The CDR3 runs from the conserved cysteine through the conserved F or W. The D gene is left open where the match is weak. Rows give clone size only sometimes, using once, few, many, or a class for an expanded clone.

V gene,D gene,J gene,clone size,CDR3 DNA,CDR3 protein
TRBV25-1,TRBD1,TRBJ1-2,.,TGTGCCAGCAGTGACCCAGACAGGGGTGAGGGCTACACCTTC,CASSDPDRGEGYTF
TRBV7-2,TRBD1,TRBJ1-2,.,TGTGCCAGCAGCTTAGTAGGGGGCGAAGGCTACACCTTC,CASSLVGGEGYTF
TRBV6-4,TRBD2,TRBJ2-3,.,TGTGCCAGCAGTGCGTCGGGGGGGCCAGATACGCAGTATTTT,CASSASGGPDTQYF
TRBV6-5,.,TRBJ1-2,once,TGTGCCAGCAGTTACCAACAGGACGGAGCTAACTATGGCTACACCTTC,CASSYQQDGANYGYTF
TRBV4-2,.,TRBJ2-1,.,TGTGCCAGCAGCCCAGGACAGAAGGGTGTTGAGCAGTTCTTC,CASSPGQKGVEQFF
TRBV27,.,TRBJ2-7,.,TGTGCCAGTAGTTTACGGGGGGCGGGCGAGCAGTACTTC,CASSLRGAGEQYF
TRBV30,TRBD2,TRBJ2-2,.,TGTGCCTGGAGTGTATGGCTAGCGGGGGACCGTAACACCGGGGAGCTGTTTTTT,CAWSVWLAGDRNTGELFF
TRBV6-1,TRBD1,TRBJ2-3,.,TGTGCCAGCAGTGAACAACAGGGGGCGGTAGATACGCAGTATTTT,CASSEQQGAVDTQYF
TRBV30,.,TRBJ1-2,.,TGTGCCTGGAGTTTGTTGGGGGCGGATGGCTACACCTTC,CAWSLLGADGYTF
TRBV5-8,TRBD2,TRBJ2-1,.,TGTGCCAGCAGCTTGTACTCAATGAGCGGGGGGGCCTCCTACAATGAGCAGTTCTTC,CASSLYSMSGGASYNEQFF
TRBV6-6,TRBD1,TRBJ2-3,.,TGTGCCAGCAGTTACGGCCGGACAGGGAAGCCAGATACGCAGTATTTT,CASSYGRTGKPDTQYF
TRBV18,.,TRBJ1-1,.,TGTGCCAGCTCAGCGGGACGGAACATGAACACTGAAGCTTTCTTT,CASSAGRNMNTEAFF
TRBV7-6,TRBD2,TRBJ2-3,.,TGTGCCAGCAGCACCTCGGGGGGGGCGGGAGATACGCAGTATTTT,CASSTSGGAGDTQYF
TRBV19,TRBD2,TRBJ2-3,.,TGTGCCAGTAGTAAGCAGCGGGGTGGGACAGATACGCAGTATTTT,CASSKQRGGTDTQYF
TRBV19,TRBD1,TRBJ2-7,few,TGTGCCAGTAGTACTCGGGACAGGGTAAACGAGCAGTACTTC,CASSTRDRVNEQYF
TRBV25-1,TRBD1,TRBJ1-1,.,TGTGCCAGCAGTGAATCCCCGACAGGGACGAACACTGAAGCTTTCTTT,CASSESPTGTNTEAFF
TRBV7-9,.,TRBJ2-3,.,TGTGCCAGCAGCTTAGGCGGGGGCGGCACAGATACGCAGTATTTT,CASSLGGGGTDTQYF
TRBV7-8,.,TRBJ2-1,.,TGTGCCAGCAGCTTGGCGCAGGGGAGGGCCTACAATGAGCAGTTCTTC,CASSLAQGRAYNEQFF
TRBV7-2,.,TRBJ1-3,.,TGTGCCAGCAGCCCAAGGGCAGGGGTACGGAATGGAAACACCATATATTTT,CASSPRAGVRNGNTIYF
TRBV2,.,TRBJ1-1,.,TGTGCCAGCGGATCCACAGCGAACACTGAAGCTTTCTTT,CASGSTANTEAFF
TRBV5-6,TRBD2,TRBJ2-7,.,TGTGCCAGCAGCTCAAATGGGGGGGCCTACGAGCAGTACTTC,CASSSNGGAYEQYF
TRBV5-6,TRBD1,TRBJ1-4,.,TGTGCCAGCAGCTTTGGGACAGCTTATGAAAAACTGTTTTTT,CASSFGTAYEKLFF
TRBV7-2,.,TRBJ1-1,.,TGTGCCAGCAGCTTAGGGGCCTCCACTGAAGCTTTCTTT,CASSLGASTEAFF
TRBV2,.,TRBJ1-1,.,TGTGCCAGCAACCCCGGGGTTTTAAGCAGCACTGAAGCTTTCTTT,CASNPGVLSSTEAFF
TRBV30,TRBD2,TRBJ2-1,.,TGTGCCTTCCCGAGGGAGGGGAGCTCCTACAATGAGCAGTTCTTC,CAFPREGSSYNEQFF
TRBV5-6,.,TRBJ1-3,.,TGTGCCAGCAGCCCAGGATACTCTGGAAACACCATATATTTT,CASSPGYSGNTIYF
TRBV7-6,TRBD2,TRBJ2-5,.,TGTGCCAGCAGCTTGGCGGGGGTTGAGACCCAGTACTTC,CASSLAGVETQYF
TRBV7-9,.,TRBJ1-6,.,TGTGCCAGCAGCTTAGGGACAGCAAGCTCCTATAATTCACCCCTCCACTTT,CASSLGTASSYNSPLHF
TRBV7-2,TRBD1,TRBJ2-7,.,TGTGCCAGCAGCCCTCGGACAGGTAGGAGCTCCTACGAGCAGTACTTC,CASSPRTGRSSYEQYF
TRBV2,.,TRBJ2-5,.,TGTGCCAGCACCCCGGGACTCGGGCGGGTGGAGACCCAGTACTTC,CASTPGLGRVETQYF
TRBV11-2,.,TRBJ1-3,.,TGTGCCAGCAGCTCGAGGACGGACATGGGATCTGAGAACACCATATATTTT,CASSSRTDMGSENTIYF
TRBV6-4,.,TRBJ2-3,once,TGTGCCAGAGGATGGACTAGCACAGATACGCAGTATTTT,CARGWTSTDTQYF
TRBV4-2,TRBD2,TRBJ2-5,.,TGTGCCAGCAGCCAAGAAGTTTCTAGCGGGGATAAAGAGACCCAGTACTTC,CASSQEVSSGDKETQYF
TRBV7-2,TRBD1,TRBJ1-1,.,TGTGCCAGCAGCCCCACGACAGGGGTTAACACTGAAGCTTTCTTT,CASSPTTGVNTEAFF
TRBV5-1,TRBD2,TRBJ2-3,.,TGCGCCAGCAGCTTGGGGGTAGCGGGGGCCTGGTCAGATACGCAGTATTTT,CASSLGVAGAWSDTQYF
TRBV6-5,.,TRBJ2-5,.,TGTGCCAGCAAGGAGGAGGGGGGGGCTAGGGAGACCCAGTACTTC,CASKEEGGARETQYF
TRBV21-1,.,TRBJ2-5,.,TGTGCCAGCAGCAATAAACTAGACTCCGAAGAGACCCAGTACTTC,CASSNKLDSEETQYF
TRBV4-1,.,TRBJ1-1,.,TGCGCCAGCAGCCAAGAACAGGGAGTGGCCATGAACACTGAAGCTTTCTTT,CASSQEQGVAMNTEAFF
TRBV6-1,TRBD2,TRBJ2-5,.,TGTGCCAGCGCAAGAGCGGGGGGGCCCCAAGAGACCCAGTACTTC,CASARAGGPQETQYF
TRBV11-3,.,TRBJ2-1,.,TGTGCCAGCAGCTCATCCTCTAGCGTGGGGGTACATGAGCAGTTCTTC,CASSSSSSVGVHEQFF
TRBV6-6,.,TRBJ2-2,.,TGTGCCAGCAGAGACACAGTGTTCGCGAACACCGGGGAGCTGTTTTTT,CASRDTVFANTGELFF
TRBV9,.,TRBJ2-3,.,TGTGCCAGCAGCGTAGGGTGGAGAGATACGCAGTATTTT,CASSVGWRDTQYF
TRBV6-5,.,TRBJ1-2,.,TGTGCCAGCAGTTTTGGACTGGCCTCGGCTGGCTACACCTTC,CASSFGLASAGYTF
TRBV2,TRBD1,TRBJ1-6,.,TGTGCCAGCAGTTCCGGGACAGGGATCAATTCACCCCTCCACTTT,CASSSGTGINSPLHF
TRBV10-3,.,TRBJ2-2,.,TGTGCCAGCTCCGGGACACCCCTGGGAACCGGGGAGCTGTTTTTT,CASSGTPLGTGELFF
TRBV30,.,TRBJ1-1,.,TGTGCCTGGAGTGTATCTTGGGGAGACACTGAAGCTTTCTTT,CAWSVSWGDTEAFF
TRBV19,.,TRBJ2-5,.,TGTGCCAGTAGTAAAATGACTAGTTCGGAGACCCAGTACTTC,CASSKMTSSETQYF
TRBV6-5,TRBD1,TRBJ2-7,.,TGTGCCAGCAGTTACTCCGGGACAGGGTGGAACGAGCAGTACTTC,CASSYSGTGWNEQYF
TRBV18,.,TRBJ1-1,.,TGTGCCAGCTCACCACGGGGGCCAGGCACTGAAGCTTTCTTT,CASSPRGPGTEAFF
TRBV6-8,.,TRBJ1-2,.,TGTGCCAGCAGTTATAGCTCTAGAAAGACCTATGGCTACACCTTC,CASSYSSRKTYGYTF
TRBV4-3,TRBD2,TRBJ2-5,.,TGCGCCAGCAGCAGTAATTTAGCGGGGGGGCGAGAGACCCAGTACTTC,CASSSNLAGGRETQYF
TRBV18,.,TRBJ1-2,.,TGTGCCAGCTCACAGACCCAGAGCGGTGGCTACACCTTC,CASSQTQSGGYTF
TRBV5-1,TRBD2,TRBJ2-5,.,TGCGCCAGCAGCCCCGGGGCTAGCGGGGAGACCCAGTACTTC,CASSPGASGETQYF
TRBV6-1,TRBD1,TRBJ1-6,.,TGTGCCACCACCCAGGGGGGTAATTCACCCCTCCACTTT,CATTQGGNSPLHF
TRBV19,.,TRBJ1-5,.,TGTGCCAGTAGTGGTTCACAACCTCAGCCCCAGCATTTT,CASSGSQPQPQHF